Listed below are T cell receptor beta chains from one sample, sequenced in a study of blood T cells in healthy people across ages. TCRdb passed the 5' RACE reads through MiXCR, listing each CDR3 protein once. The table includes fewer than 2 million distinct CDR3 sequences, 39% detected once. The specimen sequenced was blood. The receptors shown here come from a human donor in good health. Each CDR3 is given with its conserved first and last residue. Each record gives: J gene, V gene, CDR3 protein.

TRBJ1-2	TRBV12-3/TRBV12-4	CASSFSRGGYTF
TRBJ1-5	TRBV12-3/TRBV12-4	CASTSSRGYNQPQHF
TRBJ1-1	TRBV9	CASSVVEGMGQVNTEAFF
TRBJ2-6	TRBV6-6	CASRWAGTSSGANVLTF
TRBJ1-4	TRBV6-5	CASSRQGVEKLFF
TRBJ2-3	TRBV20-1	CSAGDPTSGDPTDTQYF
TRBJ1-3	TRBV29-1	CSVEALEGPGNTIYF
TRBJ2-3	TRBV20-1	CSAPSGSDTQYF
TRBJ2-7	TRBV7-9	CASSTLDRGDPYEQYF
TRBJ2-3	TRBV4-3	CASSQLAWGNTDTQYF
TRBJ2-7	TRBV20-1	CSAIRRPGAGKDEQYF
TRBJ1-5	TRBV7-2	CASSPRQGAGSNQPQHF
TRBJ2-3	TRBV12-3/TRBV12-4	CASSPKTADTQYF
TRBJ2-7	TRBV18	CASSPGTRVSYEQYF
TRBJ1-2	TRBV5-1	CASSLEGHTGYGYTF
TRBJ1-2	TRBV10-3	CAISEYRGNYGYTF
TRBJ2-1	TRBV27	CASRLGTVNEQFF
TRBJ2-2	TRBV7-2	CASSLGLAGAQGGELFF
TRBJ1-5	TRBV6-5	CASSRGVRGNQPQHF
TRBJ1-1	TRBV9	CASSGTGKFAFF
TRBJ2-3	TRBV4-3	CASSQDASGDRTDTQYF
TRBJ2-5	TRBV7-8	CASSLALIAGDREETQYF
TRBJ2-3	TRBV15	CATSTYPDRDPVFHTDTQYF
TRBJ2-7	TRBV7-9	CASSTMGLSSSYEQYF
TRBJ2-1	TRBV24-1	CATAGLAGSSSYNEQFF
TRBJ1-2	TRBV14	CASSPGTVSYGYTF
TRBJ2-3	TRBV5-1	CAGSLAPRSLTDTQYF
TRBJ2-7	TRBV5-1	CASSPTGRREQYF
TRBJ2-3	TRBV5-5	CASSSGRARTDTQYF
TRBJ2-7	TRBV29-1	CSVDYRALGSYEQYF
TRBJ2-3	TRBV9	CASSVLAYPTDTQYF
TRBJ1-6	TRBV20-1	CSAGSRGFGKTLHF
TRBJ1-1	TRBV5-1	CASSLGDSLYGNTEAFF
TRBJ2-3	TRBV7-3	CASSLNSRGTGTQYF
TRBJ1-1	TRBV7-2	CASSSLTGGNTEAFF